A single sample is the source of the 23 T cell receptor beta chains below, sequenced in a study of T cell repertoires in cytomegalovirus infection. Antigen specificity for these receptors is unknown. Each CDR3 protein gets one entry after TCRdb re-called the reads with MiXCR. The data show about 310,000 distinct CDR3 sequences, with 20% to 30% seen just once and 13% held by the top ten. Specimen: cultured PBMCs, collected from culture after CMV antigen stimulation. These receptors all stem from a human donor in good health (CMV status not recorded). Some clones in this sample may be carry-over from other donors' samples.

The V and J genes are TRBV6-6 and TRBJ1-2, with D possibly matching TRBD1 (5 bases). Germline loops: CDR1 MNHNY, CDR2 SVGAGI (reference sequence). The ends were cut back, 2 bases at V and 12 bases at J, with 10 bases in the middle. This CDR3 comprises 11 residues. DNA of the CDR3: TGTGCCAGCAGTTACCGGGGGGATAACACCTTC. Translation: CASSYRGDNTF.

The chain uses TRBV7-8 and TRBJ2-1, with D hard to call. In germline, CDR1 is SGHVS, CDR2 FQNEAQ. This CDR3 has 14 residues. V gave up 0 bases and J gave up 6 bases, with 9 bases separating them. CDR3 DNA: TGTGCCAGCAGCTTAGCCGCCGCTAGCAATGAGCAGTTCTTC. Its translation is CASSLAAASNEQFF.

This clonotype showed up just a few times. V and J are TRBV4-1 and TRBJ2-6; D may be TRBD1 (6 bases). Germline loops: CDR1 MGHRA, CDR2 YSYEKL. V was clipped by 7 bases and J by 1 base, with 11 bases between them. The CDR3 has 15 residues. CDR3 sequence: CASKLGASGANVLTF. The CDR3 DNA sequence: TGCGCCAGCAAATTGGGGGCATCTGGGGCCAACGTCCTGACTTTC.

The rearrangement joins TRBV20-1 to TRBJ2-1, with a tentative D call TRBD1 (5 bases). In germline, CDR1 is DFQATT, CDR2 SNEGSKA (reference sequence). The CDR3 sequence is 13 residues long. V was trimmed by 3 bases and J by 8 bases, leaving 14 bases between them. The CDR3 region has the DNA TGCAGTGCTAGGCTCGGGTTCAGGGATGAGCAGTTCTTC. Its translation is CSARLGFRDEQFF.

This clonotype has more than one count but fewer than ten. CDR3 residues: CASSLLTRYNQPQHF. The CDR3 DNA sequence: TGTGCCAGTAGTCTACTGACCAGATACAATCAGCCCCAGCATTTT. J is TRBJ1-5 and V is TRBV19; unclear D gene. The CDR3 is 15 amino acids. Germline CDR1 LNHDA, CDR2 SQIVND (reference sequence). Trimming removed 5 bases at V and 3 bases at J, with 14 bases between.

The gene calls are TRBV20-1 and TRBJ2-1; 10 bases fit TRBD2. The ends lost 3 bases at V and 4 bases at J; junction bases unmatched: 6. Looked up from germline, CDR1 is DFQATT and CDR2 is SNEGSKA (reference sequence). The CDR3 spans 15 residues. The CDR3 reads CSASQTSGVYNEQFF. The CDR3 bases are TGCAGTGCTAGCCAAACTAGCGGGGTTTACAATGAGCAGTTCTTC.

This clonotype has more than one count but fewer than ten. CDR3 bases: TGTGCCAGCAGCTACCCGCTAGCGGAGGGCAGGGAGCAGTTCTTC. It specifies CASSYPLAEGREQFF. The chain is built from TRBV28 and TRBJ2-1; 7 bases are a match to TRBD2. This CDR3 spans 15 amino acids. Germline-derived CDR1 and CDR2 are MDHEN and SYDVKM. V dropped 6 bases and J dropped 10; count of bases not matched to a gene: 15.

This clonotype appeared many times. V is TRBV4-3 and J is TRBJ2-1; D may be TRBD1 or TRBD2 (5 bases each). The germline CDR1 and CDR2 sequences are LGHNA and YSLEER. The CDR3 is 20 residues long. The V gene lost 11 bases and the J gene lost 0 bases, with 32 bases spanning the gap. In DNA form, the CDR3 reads TGCGCCGTCCGGGATCAAGTCCTAGGGGCTTGTAAGAGCTCCTACAATGAGCAGTTCTTC. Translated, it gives CAVRDQVLGACKSSYNEQFF.

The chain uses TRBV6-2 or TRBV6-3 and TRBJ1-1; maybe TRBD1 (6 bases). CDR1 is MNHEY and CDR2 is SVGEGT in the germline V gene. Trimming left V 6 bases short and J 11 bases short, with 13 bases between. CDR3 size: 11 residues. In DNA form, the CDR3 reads TGTGCCAGCAGCTTCGCGACAGGCGCTTTCTTT. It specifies CASSFATGAFF.

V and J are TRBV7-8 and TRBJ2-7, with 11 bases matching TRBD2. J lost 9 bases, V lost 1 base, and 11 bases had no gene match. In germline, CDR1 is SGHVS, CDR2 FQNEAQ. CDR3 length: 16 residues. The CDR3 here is CASSLVLAGGLHPQYV. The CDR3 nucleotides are TGTGCCAGCAGCTTAGTCCTAGCGGGAGGACTTCATCCGCAGTACGTC.

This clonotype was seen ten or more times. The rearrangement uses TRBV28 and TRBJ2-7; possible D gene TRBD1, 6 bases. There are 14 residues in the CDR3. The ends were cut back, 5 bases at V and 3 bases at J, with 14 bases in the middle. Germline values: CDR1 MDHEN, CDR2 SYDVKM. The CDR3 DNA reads TGTGCCAGCAGTATTTCGGGACAAAACTACGAGCAGTACTTC. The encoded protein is CASSISGQNYEQYF. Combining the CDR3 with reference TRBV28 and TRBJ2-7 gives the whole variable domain DVKVTQSSRYLVKRTGEKVFLECVQDMDHENMFWYRQDPGLGLRLIYFSYDVKMKEKGDIPEGYSVSREKKERFSLILESASTNQTSMYLCASSISGQNYEQYFGPGTRLTVT.

As DNA, the CDR3 is TGTGCCAGCAGCTTAGAGCCGGCGGGATGGGCAGATACGCAGTATTTT. It yields the protein CASSLEPAGWADTQYF. This chain links TRBV7-2 with TRBJ2-3; possible D gene TRBD2, 6 bases. The V gene's germline CDR1 is SGHTA and CDR2 FQGNSA. V lost 1 base and J lost 4, with 15 bases in between. The CDR3 length is 16 residues.

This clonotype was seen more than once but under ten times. CDR3 sequence reads: CASSAGTGGARETQYF. The CDR3 coding sequence is TGTGCCAGCAGCGCAGGGACAGGGGGCGCGAGGGAGACCCAGTACTTC. This chain joins TRBV9 and TRBJ2-5; 12 bases fit TRBD1. J gave up 5 bases and V 3 bases, and 8 bases lay outside the gene matches. Germline V gene lookup returns CDR1 SGDLS and CDR2 YYNGEE. CDR3 size: 16 residues.

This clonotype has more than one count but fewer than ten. CDR3 coding DNA: TGTGCCAGCAGTTCGCATTCTCCGGGACTAGCGGGAAGGGAGCAGTACTTC. Protein product: CASSSHSPGLAGREQYF. The chain has TRBV28 and TRBJ2-7, with 13 bases identical to TRBD2. V was clipped by 4 bases and J by 7 bases; unmatched bases: 13. Germline V gives CDR1 MDHEN, CDR2 SYDVKM. The CDR3 runs to 17 residues.

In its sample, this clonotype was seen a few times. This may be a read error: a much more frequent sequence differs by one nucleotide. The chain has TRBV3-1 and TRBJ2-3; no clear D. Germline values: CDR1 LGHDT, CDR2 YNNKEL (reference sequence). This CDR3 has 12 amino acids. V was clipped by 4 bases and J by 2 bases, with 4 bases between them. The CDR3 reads CASSRDTDTQYF. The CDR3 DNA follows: TGTGCCAGCAGCCGGGACACAGATACGCAGTATTTT.

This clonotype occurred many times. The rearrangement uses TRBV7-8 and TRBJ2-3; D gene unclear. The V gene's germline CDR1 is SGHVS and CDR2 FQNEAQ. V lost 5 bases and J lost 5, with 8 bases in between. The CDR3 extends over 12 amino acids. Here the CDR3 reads CASSPIGDTQYF. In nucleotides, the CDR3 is TGTGCCAGCAGCCCCATAGGAGATACGCAGTATTTT.

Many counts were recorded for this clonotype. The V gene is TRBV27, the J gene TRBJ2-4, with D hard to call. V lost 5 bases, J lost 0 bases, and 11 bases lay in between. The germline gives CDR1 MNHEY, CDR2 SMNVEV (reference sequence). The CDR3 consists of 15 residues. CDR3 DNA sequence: TGTGCCAGCAGTGGTCAGCAGCTAGCCAAAAACATTCAGTACTTC. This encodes CASSGQQLAKNIQYF.

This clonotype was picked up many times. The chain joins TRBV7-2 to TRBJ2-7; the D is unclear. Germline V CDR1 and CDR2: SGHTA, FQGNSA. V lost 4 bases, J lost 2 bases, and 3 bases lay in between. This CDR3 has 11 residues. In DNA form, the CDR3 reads TGTGCCAGCAGCTACGCCTACGAGCAGTACTTC. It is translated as CASSYAYEQYF.

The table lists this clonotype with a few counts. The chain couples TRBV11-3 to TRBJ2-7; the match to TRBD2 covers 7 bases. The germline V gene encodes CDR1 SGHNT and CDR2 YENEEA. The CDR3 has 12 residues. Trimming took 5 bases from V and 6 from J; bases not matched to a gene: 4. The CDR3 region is CASSQGLGEQYF. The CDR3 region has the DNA TGTGCCAGCAGCCAAGGACTAGGCGAGCAGTACTTC.

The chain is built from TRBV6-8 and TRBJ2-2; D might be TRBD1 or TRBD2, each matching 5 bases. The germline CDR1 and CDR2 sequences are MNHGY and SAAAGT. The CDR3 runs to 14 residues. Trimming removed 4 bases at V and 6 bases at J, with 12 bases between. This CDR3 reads CASSFQGAAGELFF. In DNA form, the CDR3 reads TGTGCCAGCAGTTTTCAGGGAGCCGCCGGGGAGCTGTTTTTT.

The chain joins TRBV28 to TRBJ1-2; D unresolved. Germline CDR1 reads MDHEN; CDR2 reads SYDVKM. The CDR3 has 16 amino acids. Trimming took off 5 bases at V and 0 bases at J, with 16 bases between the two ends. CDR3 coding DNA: TGTGCCAGCAGTAAGGGAACCCGGCTTACTAACTATGGCTACACCTTC. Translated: CASSKGTRLTNYGYTF.

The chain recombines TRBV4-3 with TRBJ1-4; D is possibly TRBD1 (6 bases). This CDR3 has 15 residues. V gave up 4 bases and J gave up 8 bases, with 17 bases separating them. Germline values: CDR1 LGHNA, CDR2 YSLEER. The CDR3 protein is CASSPGGLDREKLFF. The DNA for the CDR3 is TGCGCCAGCAGCCCCGGGGGGCTAGATCGGGAAAAACTGTTTTTT.

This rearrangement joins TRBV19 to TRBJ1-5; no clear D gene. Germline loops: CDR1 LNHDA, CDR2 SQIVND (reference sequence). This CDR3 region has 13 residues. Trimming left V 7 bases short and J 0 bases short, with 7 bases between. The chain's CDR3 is CASTDYSNQPQHF. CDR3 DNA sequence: TGTGCCAGTACCGATTATAGCAATCAGCCCCAGCATTTT.